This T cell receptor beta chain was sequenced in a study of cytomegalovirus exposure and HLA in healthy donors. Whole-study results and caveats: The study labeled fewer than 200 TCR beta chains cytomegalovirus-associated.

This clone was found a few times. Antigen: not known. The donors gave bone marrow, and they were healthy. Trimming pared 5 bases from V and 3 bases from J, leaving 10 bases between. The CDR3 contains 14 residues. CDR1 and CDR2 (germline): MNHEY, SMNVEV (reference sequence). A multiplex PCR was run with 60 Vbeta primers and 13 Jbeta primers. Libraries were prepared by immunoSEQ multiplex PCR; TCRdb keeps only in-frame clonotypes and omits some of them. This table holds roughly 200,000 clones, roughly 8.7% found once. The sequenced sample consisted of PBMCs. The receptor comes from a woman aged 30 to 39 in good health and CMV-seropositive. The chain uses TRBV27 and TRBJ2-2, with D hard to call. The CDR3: CASSPYTYTGELFF. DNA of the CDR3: TGTGCCAGCAGTCCCTATACCTACACCGGGGAGCTGTTTTTT.